This passage covers 14 T cell receptor beta chains from one sample sequenced in a study of vaccination and CD4 T cells after COVID-19. Treatment specified: roughly ten-day PBMC culture with coronavirus spike peptide pools or control peptides (ViraFEST assay). The assay that was used to sequence DNA from cultured CD4+ T cells was the Oncomine TCR Beta short-read assay. TCRdb ran MiXCR on the PCR reads and lists one entry per CDR3 protein. The table shows fewer than 20,000 distinct CDR3 sequences, with 44% occurring only once. These receptors have no known antigen. The specimen was CD4+ T cells from blood, cultured in vitro. Receptors were obtained from a human donor who had recovered from COVID-19.

The chain recombines TRBV11-2 with TRBJ1-2; D gene unclear. Trimming stripped 5 bases from V and 7 bases from J, with 8 bases between. The V gene's germline CDR1 is SGHAT and CDR2 FQNNGV. This CDR3 is built from 11 residues. The CDR3 nucleotides are TGTGCCAGCAGCCAAATGGGTGGCTACACCTTC. Translating gives CASSQMGGYTF.

This clonotype occurred once. The chain employs TRBV5-5 and TRBJ2-1; D unclear. Germline V CDR1 and CDR2: SGHKS, YYEKEE (reference sequence). The V gene lost 1 base and the J gene lost 2 bases, with 10 bases spanning the gap. This CDR3 has 15 residues. CDR3 protein: CASSLFAYTYNEQFF. The CDR3, as DNA: TGTGCCAGCAGCTTGTTTGCGTATACCTACAATGAGCAGTTCTTC.

J is TRBJ2-2 and V is TRBV28, with D hard to call. Germline CDR1 MDHEN, CDR2 SYDVKM. V was shortened by 4 bases and J by 3 bases, with 6 bases between the two germline ends. The CDR3 extends over 13 amino acids. The CDR3 region is CASSYTYTGELFF. DNA for the CDR3: TGTGCCAGCAGTTACACCTACACCGGGGAGCTGTTTTTT.

J is TRBJ1-1 and V is TRBV19; TRBD1 is a possible D gene (5 bases). V was cut by 3 bases and J by 7 bases, with 15 bases left in between. Per the germline V gene, CDR1 is LNHDA and CDR2 is SQIVND (reference sequence). The length of the CDR3 is 14 residues. The CDR3 DNA sequence: TGTGCCAGTAGTATCAGAGGGGCGACCCTTGAAGCTTTCTTT. This translates into CASSIRGATLEAFF.

The chain combines TRBV27 with TRBJ2-2, with 10 bases matching TRBD2. J gave up 3 bases and V 8 bases, and 15 bases lay outside the gene matches. The CDR3 runs to 18 residues. Germline lookup yields CDR1 MNHEY and CDR2 SMNVEV (reference sequence). CDR3 sequence: CASRNEASGSPDTGELFF. DNA for the CDR3: TGTGCCAGCCGCAATGAGGCTAGCGGGAGCCCGGACACCGGGGAGCTGTTTTTT.

This chain uses TRBV15 with TRBJ1-3; D is perhaps TRBD1 (6 bases). The germline V gene encodes CDR1 LNHNV and CDR2 YYDKDF (reference sequence). Between the trimmed V and J ends, which lost 4 bases and 4 bases, there was a span of 14 bases. This CDR3 comprises 15 residues. The chain's CDR3 is CATSTGGREGNTIYF. The CDR3 bases are TGTGCCACCAGCACCGGGGGCAGGGAAGGAAACACCATATATTTT.

The chain is built from TRBV19 and TRBJ2-5; D is tentatively TRBD1 or TRBD2 (5 bases each). The V end lost 3 bases, the J end lost 4 bases, and 15 bases lay between the germline ends. From germline, CDR1 is LNHDA and CDR2 SQIVND (reference sequence). The CDR3 has 15 residues. The CDR3 loop is CASSIRGFGTETQYF. CDR3 nucleotides: TGTGCCAGTAGTATCCGAGGGTTTGGGACAGAGACCCAGTACTTC.

This chain connects TRBV7-3 to TRBJ1-3; no firm D call. The V gene lost 2 bases and the J gene lost 0 bases, with 11 bases spanning the gap. This CDR3 has 16 residues. Germline-derived CDR1 and CDR2 are SGHTA and FQGTGA. Here the CDR3 reads CASSLGPGNSGNTIYF. CDR3 in DNA: TGTGCCAGCAGCTTAGGCCCAGGAAACTCTGGAAACACCATATATTTT.

This rearrangement joins TRBV6-1 to TRBJ1-2; no reliable D call. V shed 2 bases and J shed 4 bases, with 5 bases lying between them. The CDR3 is made up of 12 amino acids. CDR1 MNHNS and CDR2 SASEGT come from the germline V gene. The CDR3 region is CASSESLYGYTF. DNA of the CDR3: TGTGCCAGCAGTGAATCGCTCTATGGCTACACCTTC.

The chain joins TRBV20-1 to TRBJ2-5; the D is unclear. Trimming left V 1 base short and J 0 bases short, with 12 bases between. Germline V CDR1 and CDR2: DFQATT, SNEGSKA (reference sequence). There are 15 residues in the CDR3. CDR3 protein: CSARAAVGYQETQYF. CDR3 DNA: TGCAGTGCTAGAGCCGCTGTGGGATACCAAGAGACCCAGTACTTC.

This chain connects TRBV24-1 to TRBJ2-1; D not certain. The V end was cut by 4 bases, the J end by 7 bases, with 16 bases between. The CDR3 runs 15 residues. Germline CDR1 and CDR2: KGHDR and SFDVKD. CDR3 region: CATSEASPVRNEQFF. CDR3 coding DNA: TGTGCCACCAGTGAGGCCAGCCCCGTCCGGAATGAGCAGTTCTTC.

The chain recombines TRBV4-1 with TRBJ1-2; the D gene is possibly TRBD1 (6 bases). Germline CDR1 and CDR2: MGHRA and YSYEKL. The CDR3 length is 15 residues. The V gene lost 1 base and the J gene lost 10 bases, with 19 bases spanning the gap. Here the CDR3 reads CASSQGGTRSFVYTF. CDR3 sequence (DNA): TGCGCCAGCAGCCAAGGCGGGACAAGGTCCTTTGTCTACACCTTC.

This chain links TRBV19 with TRBJ2-7, with 10 bases matching TRBD2. This CDR3 spans 19 amino acids. Germline CDR1 and CDR2: LNHDA and SQIVND (reference sequence). The ends lost 3 bases at V and 2 bases at J; junction bases unmatched: 16. CDR3 protein: CASSIRAGGPTRTTYEQYF. The CDR3 DNA sequence: TGTGCCAGTAGTATCCGAGCGGGAGGGCCGACTAGGACGACCTACGAGCAGTACTTC. Based on the CDR3 plus reference TRBV19 and TRBJ2-7, the full variable domain is DGGITQSPKYLFRKEGQNVTLSCEQNLNHDAMYWYRQDPGQGLRLIYYSQIVNDFQKGDIAEGYSVSREKKESFPLTVTSAQKNPTAFYLCASSIRAGGPTRTTYEQYFGPGTRLTVT.

The chain couples TRBV12-3 or TRBV12-4 to TRBJ2-3; tentatively, D is TRBD1 or TRBD2 (5 bases each). Between the trimmed V and J ends, which lost 6 bases and 4 bases, there was a span of 11 bases. The CDR3 extends over 13 amino acids. CDR3 sequence: CASRKGTADTQYF. Written as DNA, the CDR3 is TGTGCCAGCAGGAAGGGGACGGCAGATACGCAGTATTTT.